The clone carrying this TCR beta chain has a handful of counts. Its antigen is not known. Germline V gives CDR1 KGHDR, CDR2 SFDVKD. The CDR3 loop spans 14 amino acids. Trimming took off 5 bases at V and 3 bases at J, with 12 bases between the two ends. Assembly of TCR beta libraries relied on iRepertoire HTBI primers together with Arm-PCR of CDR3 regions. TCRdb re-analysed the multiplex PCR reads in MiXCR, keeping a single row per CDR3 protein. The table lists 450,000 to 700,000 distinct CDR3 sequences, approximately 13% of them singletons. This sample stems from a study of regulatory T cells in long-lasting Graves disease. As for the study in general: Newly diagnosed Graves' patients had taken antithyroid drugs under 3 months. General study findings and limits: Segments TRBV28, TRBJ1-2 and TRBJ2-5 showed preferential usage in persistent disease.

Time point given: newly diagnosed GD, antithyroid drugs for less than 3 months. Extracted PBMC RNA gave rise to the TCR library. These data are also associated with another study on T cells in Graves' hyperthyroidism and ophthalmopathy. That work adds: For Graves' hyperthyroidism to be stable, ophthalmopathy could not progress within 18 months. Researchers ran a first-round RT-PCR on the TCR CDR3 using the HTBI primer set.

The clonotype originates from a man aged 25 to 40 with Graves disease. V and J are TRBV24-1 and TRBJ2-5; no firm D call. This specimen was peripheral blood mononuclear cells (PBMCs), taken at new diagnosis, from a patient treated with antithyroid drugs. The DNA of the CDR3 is TGTGCCACCAGTGCCGGTCCCCCCGAAGAGACCCAGTACTTC. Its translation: CATSAGPPEETQYF.